This TCR delta chain was identified during a study of γδ T cells in repeated Plasmodium falciparum infection. Study context: Timepoints: baseline, immediately before selected infections, and 21 days after every infection. Malian gammadelta TCRs were studied during no-transmission periods and across acute malaria episodes.

Sequencing covered both gamma and delta TCR chains per sample. TCRdb fed the multiplex PCR reads to CATT. Of over 45,000 delta-chain clones listed, roughly 1.6% are singletons. Comments on this clone: This DNA translates differently at residue 8 from the TCRdb protein, which is that of a much larger clone; a read error is likely, and the protein shown is the DNA's own translation.

This clonotype originated in a pool of human donors (malaria-infected and uninfected, not separated). The sample comprised gamma-delta T cells from blood.

The CDR3 coding sequence is TGTGCTCTTGGGGAACTGGGCTGCTTTTCTGGGGCTAGAACCGATAAACTCATCTTT. Translated, it gives CALGELGCFSGARTDKLIF. The chain joins TRDV1 to TRDJ1; D is possibly TRDD3 (6 bases). The germline V gene has CDR1 TSWWSYY and CDR2 QGS. V shed 0 bases and J shed 2 bases, with 22 bases lying between them. The length of the CDR3 is 19 residues.